This T cell receptor beta chain stems from a study of blood T cells in healthy people across ages (dated by TCRdb to 2014 to 2015). Turning to the overall study: In model experiments, template switching captured about one uniquely barcoded TCR beta cDNA molecule for every two T cells. The study measured age-related changes in TCR beta repertoire diversity using deep sequencing normalized with unique cDNA molecular identifiers. Donors were grouped into four age groups: young (average about 15 years), middle-aged (39), aged (roughly 62) and long-lived (around 82). Donors of different ages were randomly distributed across sequencing lanes to avoid experimental bias. The study analyzed two additional independent replicas of 1 million unique cDNA reads from the same blood draw for two donors, one aged 18 to 29 and one aged 80 or older.

Donors were 39 systemically healthy Caucasian individuals from Russia aged roughly 6 to 90 years. Each donor gave ten milliliters of peripheral blood, drawn into EDTA-treated Vacutainer tubes. Ficoll-Paque density-gradient centrifugation was used to isolate PBMCs, with at least 7 million per sample. Total RNA was extracted from PBMCs with Trizol reagent, with at least 5 micrograms obtained per sample. For every donor, flow cytometry on a PBMC aliquot measured the percentage of naive CD45RAhigh/CD27high T cells. Worth noting for this clonotype: There is no known antigen for this receptor. No much larger clonotype is one base removed from it; base qualities were not supplied.

What the study reported, not specific to this receptor: The long-lived group showed more naive CD4+ T cells, fewer expanded clones and increased TCR diversity than the aged group, suggesting age selection. Observed TCR beta diversity per million T cells fell roughly linearly with age, and a significant reduction was already apparent by age about 38. Conclusive comparison of naive and antigen-experienced compartments was prevented by the profiling of bulk unsorted PBMCs. Estimates of total diversity from one million sequenced T cells were regarded as lower bounds and underestimates. The percentage of naive T cells measured by flow cytometry correlated strongly with observed TCR beta diversity. Donor CMV infection status was unknown, potentially confounding age-related changes in expanded clonotypes.

Preparation of the library involved 5' RACE. Sequencing instrument: Illumina HiSeq 2500. The second PCR ran for about 6 to 11 cycles and used a J-beta primer mix along with a sample-barcoded 5' primer. Each TCR beta cDNA molecule received a unique molecular identifier from a template-switch 5' adaptor carrying 12 random nucleotides. Each sample yielded at least 2.5 million CDR3-containing paired-end reads. The Mint cDNA synthesis kit, primed by a TRBC-specific oligonucleotide, was used to synthesize first-strand cDNA from all RNA. Following uracil-DNA glycosylase treatment, all cDNA underwent a first 18-cycle PCR with the universal primers M1SS and BC2_uni_R. In the original analysis: For normalization, 1 million high-quality reads were randomly selected from each sample, with every read carrying a distinct molecular identifier. Instead of being binned into consensus sequences, reads with shared molecular identifiers were discarded. MiTCR, run with a Q25 quality threshold and the strictest error-elimination algorithm, handled CDR3 identification, clonotype clustering and error correction. A nonparametric unseen species model with Euler transformation was used to estimate a lower bound on total TCR beta diversity. Clones were called with MiXCR by TCRdb after fastp trimmed the public reads at Q25, and only in-frame beta chains were retained. Rows merge per CDR3 protein into single entries with the most common DNA and genes. None of the V and J calls come from the authors' own analysis; TCRdb made them. Within this sample are about 650,000 distinct CDR3 sequences, with over 40% of them counted one time only. The ten top clones hold about 13% of the sample.

CDR1 and CDR2, looked up from the germline V gene (reference sequence), are DFQATT and SNEGSKA. The germline V and J ends show losses of 3 bases and 5 bases respectively, and no gene match explains 6 bases of the junction. Spanning cysteine to phenylalanine, the CDR3 consists of 15 amino acids. Of all the DNA, just the CDR3 is kept, 45 bases in frame from base 1. Input material: blood. The sequence derives from a woman of 80 years or more in good health. The chain couples TRBV20-1 to TRBJ2-5, with 13 middle bases fitting TRBD2. The CDR3 is CSASGLAGAEETQYF. The sequenced DNA: TGCAGTGCTAGCGGACTAGCGGGAGCGGAGGAGACCCAGTACTTC.